The T cell receptor (beta chain) described here comes from a study of B cell selection in AIRE deficiency. Findings and limits, study-wide: Of roughly 3,300 shared Treg TCRbeta sequences, 25% to 35% were healthy-donor-only and just under 9.5% patient-only. With only TCRbeta sequenced, 35% to 45% of shared healthy Treg sequences overlapped Tconv. Patient Tconv cells held 30% to 35% of Treg sequences shared by healthy donors.

Measured with immunoSEQ multiplex PCR; TCRdb has only the in-frame clones, and not every one. This repertoire shows about 24,000 clones, roughly 96% found once; its top ten account for 0.17%. Conventional CD4 T cells were sorted as CD4+CD127+ cells. Regarding this clone: No antigen is known for it.

The CDR3 sequence is 14 residues long. The ends lost 5 bases at V and 7 bases at J; junction bases unmatched: 8. Germline V CDR1 and CDR2: MDHEN, SYDVKM. The chain links TRBV28 to TRBJ1-2, with 9 bases that match TRBD1. Material for sequencing was CD4+CD127+ conventional T cells sorted from PBMCs. The clonotype originates from a human donor in good health. The CDR3 DNA is TGTGCCAGCAGTCCCGCGGACAGGGGTGGTGGCTACACCTTC. Its translation: CASSPADRGGGYTF.